The rows below give T cell receptor beta chains drawn from one sample of a study of blood T cells in healthy people across ages. One entry per CDR3 protein results from TCRdb running MiXCR on the 5' RACE reads. Seen here are about 1,600,000 distinct CDR3 sequences, 42% observed once, and the top ten hold around 8%. Input material: blood. The receptors originated from a woman between 18 and 30 years old in good health. Both conserved end residues are part of each CDR3. A D gene is named only where the DNA matches it firmly. Expanded clones get a size class; other rows say once, few or many, or leave the size out.

>TRBV20-1|.|many|TRBJ1-2
CSAISGTGYGYTF
TGCAGTGCTATATCGGGGACGGGCTATGGCTACACCTTC
>TRBV12-3/TRBV12-4|.|.|TRBJ1-2
CASRINLGDGYTF
TGTGCCAGTCGAATAAACCTGGGGGATGGCTACACCTTC
>TRBV2|TRBD1|.|TRBJ2-3
CASSVGTGRTDTQYF
TGTGCCAGCAGTGTGGGGACAGGGCGCACAGATACGCAGTATTTT
>TRBV27|.|.|TRBJ1-5
CASGVNYNQPQHF
TGTGCCAGCGGTGTTAATTACAATCAGCCCCAGCATTTT
>TRBV6-5|.|many|TRBJ2-7
CASSYSNYEQYF
TGTGCCAGCAGTTACTCGAATTACGAGCAGTACTTC
>TRBV20-1|TRBD2|.|TRBJ2-7
CSARGPGLAGGSSYEQYF
TGCAGTGCTAGAGGGCCGGGACTAGCGGGAGGAAGCTCCTACGAGCAGTACTTC
>TRBV15|TRBD1|few|TRBJ2-1
CATSRDQGAYNEQFF
TGTGCCACCAGCAGAGATCAGGGGGCCTACAATGAGCAGTTCTTC
>TRBV6-2/TRBV6-3|TRBD2|.|TRBJ2-4
CASSPGLAGGRQYF
TGTGCCAGCAGCCCTGGACTAGCGGGGGGACGTCAGTACTTC
>TRBV28|.|.|TRBJ2-3
CASSTADSQADTQYF
TGTGCCAGCAGTACCGCGGACAGCCAGGCAGATACGCAGTATTTT
>TRBV7-2|TRBD2|.|TRBJ2-1
CASRETGASGSYNEQFF
TGTGCCAGCAGGGAGACCGGGGCTAGCGGCAGTTACAATGAGCAGTTCTTC
>TRBV5-1|.|.|TRBJ2-3
CASSLAFGAGAQYF
TGCGCCAGCAGCTTGGCCTTTGGTGCTGGGGCGCAGTATTTT
>TRBV4-1|.|many|TRBJ2-7
CASSQDPAISYEQYF
TGCGCCAGCAGCCAAGATCCCGCCATCTCCTACGAGCAGTACTTC
>TRBV20-1|.|few|TRBJ2-3
CSAPPGGGSDTQYF
TGCAGTGCTCCCCCAGGGGGGGGGTCAGATACGCAGTATTTT
>TRBV12-3/TRBV12-4|.|.|TRBJ1-6
CASSSDTYNSPLHF
TGTGCCAGCAGTTCTGACACCTATAATTCACCCCTCCACTTT
>TRBV10-3|.|few|TRBJ1-1
CAISEGARTEAFF
TGTGCCATCAGTGAGGGGGCGCGGACTGAAGCTTTCTTT
>TRBV6-6|.|.|TRBJ1-6
CASSDSRRDSPLHF
TGTGCCAGCAGTGACTCTAGGCGGGATTCACCCCTCCACTTT
>TRBV12-3/TRBV12-4|.|once|TRBJ1-2
CAPGRHYGYTF
TGTGCCCCGGGACGGCACTATGGCTACACCTTC
>TRBV2|.|.|TRBJ2-3
CASRATGSWTDTQYF
TGTGCCAGCAGGGCTACAGGGAGTTGGACAGATACGCAGTATTTT
>TRBV7-2|.|few|TRBJ1-6
CASSPLRSNSPLHF
TGTGCCAGCAGCCCTCTGCGGTCTAATTCACCCCTCCACTTT
>TRBV10-3|.|few|TRBJ1-2
CAISDGVGYTF
TGTGCCATCAGTGACGGGGTTGGCTACACCTTC
>TRBV7-9|TRBD1|.|TRBJ1-2
CASSPRTGGASYGYTF
TGTGCCAGCAGCCCAAGGACAGGGGGCGCTTCCTATGGCTACACCTTC
>TRBV20-1|TRBD2|.|TRBJ2-7
CSAHGLASYEQYF
TGCAGTGCCCATGGACTAGCCTCCTACGAGCAGTACTTC
>TRBV4-1|.|.|TRBJ2-1
CASSQDLNGVQPDEQFF
TGCGCCAGCAGCCAAGATTTGAATGGGGTACAGCCGGATGAGCAGTTCTTC
>TRBV12-3/TRBV12-4|.|.|TRBJ2-1
CSSSPSGKLQGQSNTNEQFF
TGTTCCAGCAGTCCATCGGGAAAGCTACAAGGTCAGAGCAATACGAATGAGCAGTTCTTC
>TRBV18|.|.|TRBJ1-4
CASSAGAQGNEKLFF
TGTGCCAGCTCCGCGGGAGCCCAGGGTAATGAAAAACTGTTTTTT